Described below is a single TCR beta chain sequence and its context. Antigen unknown. The data are from a study of type 1 regulatory T cells. Study summary: An in vitro protocol generated T-allo10, a Tr1-enriched, alloantigen-specific CD4 T cell product.

TCRdb reanalysed the reads using MiXCR and keeps one entry per CDR3 protein. This sample has 68,000 or so distinct CDR3 sequences, with approximately 47% found just once. Study-wide points: Type 1 regulatory T cells had a more restricted TCR repertoire than non-type 1 regulatory T cells.

The CDR3 sequence is 15 residues long. Trimming pared 5 bases from V and 7 bases from J, leaving 18 bases between. The V and J genes are TRBV12-3 or TRBV12-4 and TRBJ1-5; weak D call: TRBD1 (5 bases). This receptor was identified in a human donor in good health. Source material: cultured non-Tr1 T cells, either the whole culture or a sorted T cell fraction (not recorded which). This CDR3 reads CASSRGPGREQPQHF. The CDR3 nucleotides read TGTGCCAGCAGTAGAGGGCCGGGCAGGGAACAGCCCCAGCATTTT.